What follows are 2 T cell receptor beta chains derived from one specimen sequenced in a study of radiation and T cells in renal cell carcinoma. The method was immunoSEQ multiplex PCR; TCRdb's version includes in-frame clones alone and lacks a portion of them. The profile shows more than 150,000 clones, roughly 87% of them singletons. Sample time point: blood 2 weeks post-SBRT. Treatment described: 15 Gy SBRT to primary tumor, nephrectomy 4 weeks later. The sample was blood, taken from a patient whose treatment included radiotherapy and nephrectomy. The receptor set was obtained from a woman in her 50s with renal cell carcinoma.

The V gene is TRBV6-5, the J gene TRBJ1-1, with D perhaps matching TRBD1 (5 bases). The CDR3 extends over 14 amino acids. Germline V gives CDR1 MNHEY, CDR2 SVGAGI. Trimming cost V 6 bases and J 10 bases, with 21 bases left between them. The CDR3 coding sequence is TGTGCCAGCAGCTCAAACGAGGGGTATCGAGGAGCTTTCTTT. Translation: CASSSNEGYRGAFF.

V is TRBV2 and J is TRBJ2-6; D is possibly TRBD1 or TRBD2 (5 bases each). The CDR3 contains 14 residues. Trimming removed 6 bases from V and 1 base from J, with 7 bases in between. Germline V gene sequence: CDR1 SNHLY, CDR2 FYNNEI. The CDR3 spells CASRGESGANVLTF. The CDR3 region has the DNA TGTGCCAGCAGGGGGGAGTCTGGGGCCAACGTCCTGACTTTC.